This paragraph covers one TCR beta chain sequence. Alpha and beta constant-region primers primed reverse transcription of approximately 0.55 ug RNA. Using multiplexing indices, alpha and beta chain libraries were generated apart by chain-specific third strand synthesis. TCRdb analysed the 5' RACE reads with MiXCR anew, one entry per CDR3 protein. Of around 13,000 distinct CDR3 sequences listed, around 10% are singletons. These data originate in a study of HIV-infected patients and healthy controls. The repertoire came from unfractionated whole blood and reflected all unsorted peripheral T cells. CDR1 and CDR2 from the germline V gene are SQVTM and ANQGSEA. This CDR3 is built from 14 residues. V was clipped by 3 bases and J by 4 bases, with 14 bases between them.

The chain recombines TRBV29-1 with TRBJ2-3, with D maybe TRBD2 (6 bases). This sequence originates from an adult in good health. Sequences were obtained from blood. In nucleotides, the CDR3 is TGCAGCGTTGATTTAGGGAGGTCCCCAGATACGCAGTATTTT. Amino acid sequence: CSVDLGRSPDTQYF.